This TCR beta chain was recorded in a study of neurological immune-mediated disorders. Time point defined: longitudinal time-point 2. TCRdb re-called the 5' RACE reads with MiXCR, one entry per CDR3 protein. The sample comprises 84,000 or so distinct CDR3 sequences, about 13% of which are singletons, and around 5.3% rests with the top ten. As regards this clonotype: Germline and junction disagree at one end, which may indicate a read error.

The receptor was isolated from a female donor with HTLV-1-associated myelopathy (HAM/TSP). The specimen was PBMCs.

The DNA for the CDR3 is TGCGCCAGCAGCTTCGGAATCTCAGGGGCGAATTCATCCCTCCACTTT. It is translated as CASSFGISGANSSLHF. The V gene is TRBV5-1, the J gene TRBJ1-6, with a tentative D call TRBD1 (6 bases). This CDR3 has 16 amino acids. Germline V gives CDR1 SGHRS, CDR2 YFSETQ.